One and the same sample provided the 6 T cell receptor beta chains below, sequenced in a study of cytomegalovirus exposure and HLA in healthy donors. Sequencing was performed with immunoSEQ multiplex PCR; in TCRdb, only in-frame clones are kept and a portion is missing. The data contain tens of thousands of clones, roughly 90% of them singletons. The sequencing input was PBMCs. Source of these receptors: a man aged 18 to 29 in good health and CMV-seronegative.

The V and J genes are TRBV2 and TRBJ2-1; TRBD2 aligns across 7 bases. The CDR3 is 15 amino acids. Germline CDR1 is SNHLY and CDR2 is FYNNEI. Unmatched junction bases numbered 4, after V lost 4 bases and J lost 1 base. The CDR3 loop is CASSVSGRSYNEQFF. The CDR3 DNA follows: TGTGCCAGCAGTGTATCCGGGAGGTCCTACAATGAGCAGTTCTTC.

V and J are TRBV14 and TRBJ2-1; 8 bases align to TRBD2. Germline V gene sequence: CDR1 SGHDN, CDR2 FVKESK. This CDR3 is 12 amino acids long. V lost 3 bases to trimming and J lost 9 bases; unmatched junction nucleotides: 1. CDR3 in amino acids: CASSHGRGEQFF. In nucleotides, the CDR3 is TGTGCCAGCAGCCACGGGAGGGGTGAGCAGTTCTTC.

The rearrangement links TRBV29-1 to TRBJ2-2; 8 bases fit TRBD2. The germline gives CDR1 SQVTM, CDR2 ANQGSEA. This CDR3 has 15 residues. V lost 1 base, J lost 7 bases, and 8 bases stayed unmatched. CDR3 residues: CSVEVTFRGGGELFF. The DNA of the CDR3 is TGCAGCGTTGAAGTTACTTTCCGGGGGGGCGGGGAGCTGTTTTTT.

The CDR3 bases are TGTGCCAGCAATAAAGAGGGAGGCGAGCAGTACTTC. It specifies CASNKEGGEQYF. The chain is built from TRBV6-1 and TRBJ2-7; TRBD2 is a possible D gene (6 bases). V was cut by 7 bases and J by 6 bases, with 13 bases left in between. The CDR3 is made up of 12 amino acids. Germline V gene sequence: CDR1 MNHNS, CDR2 SASEGT.

V and J are TRBV9 and TRBJ2-3, with D possibly being TRBD2 (6 bases). The germline gives CDR1 SGDLS, CDR2 YYNGEE. Trimming pared 0 bases from V and 0 bases from J, leaving 11 bases between. The CDR3 sequence is 16 residues long. The CDR3 here is CASSVGSGSSTDTQYF. The CDR3 DNA reads as TGTGCCAGCAGCGTAGGAAGCGGGTCTAGCACAGATACGCAGTATTTT.

The chain links TRBV5-6 to TRBJ2-4; 7 bases align to TRBD2. From germline, CDR1 is SGHDT and CDR2 YYEEEE. The CDR3 consists of 19 residues. Trimming cost V 2 bases and J 1 base; bases outside gene matches: 15. CDR3 DNA sequence: TGTGCCAGCAGCTTAGATGGGAGAGGCCAACTAGCGGCCAAAAACATTCAGTACTTC. As protein: CASSLDGRGQLAAKNIQYF.